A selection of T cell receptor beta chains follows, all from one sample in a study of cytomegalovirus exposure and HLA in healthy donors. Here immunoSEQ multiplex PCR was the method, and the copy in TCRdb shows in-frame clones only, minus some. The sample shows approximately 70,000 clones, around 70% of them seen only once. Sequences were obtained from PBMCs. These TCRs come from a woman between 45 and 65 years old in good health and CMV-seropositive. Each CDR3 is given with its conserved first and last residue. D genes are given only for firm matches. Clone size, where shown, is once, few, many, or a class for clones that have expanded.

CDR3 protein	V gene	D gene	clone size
CASSRGTDSGNTIYF	TRBV5-1	NA	NA
CASSFTGQTNYGYTF	TRBV7-9	TRBD1	NA
CASSDSDGVGYEQYF	TRBV10-1	NA	NA
CASSEQGTRTGELFF	TRBV10-2	NA	NA
CASSQQGAHTQYF	TRBV23-1	TRBD1	few
CASSRQGPSTLNQPQHF	TRBV19	TRBD1	NA
CASSEWDSSGANVLTF	TRBV25-1	TRBD1	NA
CASRVPGLDYEQYF	TRBV6-5	NA	NA
CASSLRAGATQETQYF	TRBV5-1	NA	NA
CASSLDGQGQLFF	TRBV7-9	TRBD1	NA
CASSHRSAGGPGNEQFF	TRBV4-1	TRBD2	few
CATSSGRGNLNQETQYF	TRBV15	NA	NA
CASSSGGNEQFF	TRBV5-1	TRBD1	few
CASSASTGSNGYTF	TRBV9	TRBD1	NA
CASSLGQGGSYNEQFF	TRBV27	TRBD1	NA
CASSTGQGNTGELFF	TRBV19	TRBD1	few
CAWSVRLVGEQYF	TRBV30	NA	NA
CASSEWASEYNEQFF	TRBV2	NA	once
CASSQRRVNTEAFF	TRBV11-2	NA	NA
CASSPGGGGQPQHF	TRBV6-5	TRBD1	NA
CASSRTGTYEQYF	TRBV10-2	TRBD1	NA
CASTPTGGRTDTQYF	TRBV19	TRBD1	NA
CASSPASATGGFAGELFF	TRBV18	TRBD1	NA